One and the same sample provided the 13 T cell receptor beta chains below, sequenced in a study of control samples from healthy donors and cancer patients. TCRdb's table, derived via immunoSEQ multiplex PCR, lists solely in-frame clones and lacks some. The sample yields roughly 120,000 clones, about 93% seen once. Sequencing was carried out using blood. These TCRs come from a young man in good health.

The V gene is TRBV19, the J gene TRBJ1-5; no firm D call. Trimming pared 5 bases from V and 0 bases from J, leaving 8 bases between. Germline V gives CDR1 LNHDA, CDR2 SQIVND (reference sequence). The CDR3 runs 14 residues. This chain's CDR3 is CASSRRHSNQPQHF. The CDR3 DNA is TGTGCCAGTAGTCGCCGACATAGCAATCAGCCCCAGCATTTT.

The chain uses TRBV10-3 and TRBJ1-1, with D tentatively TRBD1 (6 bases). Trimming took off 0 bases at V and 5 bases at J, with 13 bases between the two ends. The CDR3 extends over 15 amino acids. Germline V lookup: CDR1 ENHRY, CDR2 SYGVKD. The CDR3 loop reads CAISESQGFRTEAFF. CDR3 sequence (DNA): TGTGCCATCAGTGAGTCACAGGGTTTTCGGACTGAAGCTTTCTTT.

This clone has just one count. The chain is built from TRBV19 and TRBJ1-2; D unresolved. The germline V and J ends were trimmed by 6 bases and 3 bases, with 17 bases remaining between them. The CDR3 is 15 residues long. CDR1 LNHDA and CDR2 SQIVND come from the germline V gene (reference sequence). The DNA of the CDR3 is TGTGCCAGTAGAGTATGGTCGGAGACGGACTATGGCTACACCTTC. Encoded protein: CASRVWSETDYGYTF.

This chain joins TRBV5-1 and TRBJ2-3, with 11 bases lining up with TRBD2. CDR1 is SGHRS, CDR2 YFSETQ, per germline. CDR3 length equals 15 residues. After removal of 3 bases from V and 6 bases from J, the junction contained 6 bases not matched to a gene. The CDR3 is CASSSRLAGLDTQYF. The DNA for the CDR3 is TGCGCCAGCAGCTCAAGACTAGCGGGGTTGGATACGCAGTATTTT.

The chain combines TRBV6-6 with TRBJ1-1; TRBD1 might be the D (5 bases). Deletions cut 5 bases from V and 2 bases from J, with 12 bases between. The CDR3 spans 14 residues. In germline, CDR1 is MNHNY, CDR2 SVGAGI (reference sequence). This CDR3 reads CASSRTKDNTEAFF. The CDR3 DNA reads TGTGCCAGCAGTAGGACAAAGGATAACACTGAAGCTTTCTTT.

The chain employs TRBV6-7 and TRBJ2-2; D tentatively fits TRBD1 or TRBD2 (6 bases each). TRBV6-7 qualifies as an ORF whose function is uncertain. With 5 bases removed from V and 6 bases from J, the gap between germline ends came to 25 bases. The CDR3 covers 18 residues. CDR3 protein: CASSPPVEGDFMAGELFF. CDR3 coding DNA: TGTGCCAGCAGTCCCCCAGTGGAGGGGGATTTCATGGCCGGGGAGCTGTTTTTT.

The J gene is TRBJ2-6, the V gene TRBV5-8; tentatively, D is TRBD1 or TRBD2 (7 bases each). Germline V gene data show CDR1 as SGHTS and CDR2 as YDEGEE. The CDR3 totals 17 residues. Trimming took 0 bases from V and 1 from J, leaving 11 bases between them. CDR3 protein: CASSLDRGGSGANVLTF. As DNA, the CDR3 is TGTGCCAGCAGCTTGGACAGGGGAGGGTCTGGGGCCAACGTCCTGACTTTC.

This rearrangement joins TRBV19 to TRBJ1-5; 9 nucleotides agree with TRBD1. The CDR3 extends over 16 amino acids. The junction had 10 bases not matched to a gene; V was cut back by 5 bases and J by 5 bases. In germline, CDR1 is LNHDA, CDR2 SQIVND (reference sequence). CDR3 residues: CASSLPPGQGDQPQHF. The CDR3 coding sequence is TGTGCCAGTAGTCTCCCACCGGGACAGGGCGATCAGCCCCAGCATTTT.

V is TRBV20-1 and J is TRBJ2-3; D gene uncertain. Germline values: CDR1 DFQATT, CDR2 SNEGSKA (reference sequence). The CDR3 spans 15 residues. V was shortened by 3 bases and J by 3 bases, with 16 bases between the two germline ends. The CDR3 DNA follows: TGCAGTGCTAGTATTCCGTTAACAATGACAGATACGCAGTATTTT. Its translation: CSASIPLTMTDTQYF.

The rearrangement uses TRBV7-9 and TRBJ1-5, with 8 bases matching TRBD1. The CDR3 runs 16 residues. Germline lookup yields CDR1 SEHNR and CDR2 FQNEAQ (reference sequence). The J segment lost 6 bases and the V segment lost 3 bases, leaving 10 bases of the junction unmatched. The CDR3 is CASSLPTTGVSQPQHF. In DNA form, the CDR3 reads TGTGCCAGCAGCTTGCCCACGACAGGGGTTTCTCAGCCCCAGCATTTT.

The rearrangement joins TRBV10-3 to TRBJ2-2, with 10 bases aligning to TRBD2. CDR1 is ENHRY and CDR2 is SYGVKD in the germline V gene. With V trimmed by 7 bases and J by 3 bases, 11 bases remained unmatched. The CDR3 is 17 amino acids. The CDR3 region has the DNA TGTGCCATCAACCGACTAGCGGGCCCTGCCGACACCGGGGAGCTGTTTTTT. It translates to CAINRLAGPADTGELFF.

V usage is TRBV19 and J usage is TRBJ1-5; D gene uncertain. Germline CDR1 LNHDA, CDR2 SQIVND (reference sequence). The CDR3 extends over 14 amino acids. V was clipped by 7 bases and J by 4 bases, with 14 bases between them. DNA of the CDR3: TGTGCCAGTACCCAAGGAGGCTTTAATCAGCCCCAGCATTTT. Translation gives CASTQGGFNQPQHF. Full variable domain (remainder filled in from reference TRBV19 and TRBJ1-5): DGGITQSPKYLFRKEGQNVTLSCEQNLNHDAMYWYRQDPGQGLRLIYYSQIVNDFQKGDIAEGYSVSREKKESFPLTVTSAQKNPTAFYLCASTQGGFNQPQHFGDGTRLSIL.

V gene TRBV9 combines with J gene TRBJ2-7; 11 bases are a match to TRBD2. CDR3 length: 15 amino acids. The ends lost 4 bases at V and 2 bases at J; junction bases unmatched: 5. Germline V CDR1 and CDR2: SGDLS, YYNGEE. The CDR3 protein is CASSPLAGGTYEQYF. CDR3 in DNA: TGTGCCAGCAGCCCTCTAGCGGGGGGAACCTACGAGCAGTACTTC.